The following is a TCR beta chain sequence with its context. The data belong to a study of CDR3 diversity in severe acne. In TCRdb, the PCR reads were re-called with MiXCR into one record per CDR3 protein. The sample contains about 85,000 distinct CDR3 sequences, 45% to 55% of which appear only once. The germline gives CDR1 MGHDK, CDR2 SYGVNS. V lost 7 bases to trimming and J lost 5 bases, with 11 bases between them. The CDR3 totals 12 residues. V and J are TRBV25-1 and TRBJ1-2, with TRBD1 as a possible D gene (5 bases). The sequenced material came from blood. The receptor was derived from a male donor in good health, serving as a control. The chain's CDR3 is CASTMGQYGYTF. CDR3 sequence (DNA): TGTGCCAGCACCATGGGGCAGTATGGCTACACCTTC.